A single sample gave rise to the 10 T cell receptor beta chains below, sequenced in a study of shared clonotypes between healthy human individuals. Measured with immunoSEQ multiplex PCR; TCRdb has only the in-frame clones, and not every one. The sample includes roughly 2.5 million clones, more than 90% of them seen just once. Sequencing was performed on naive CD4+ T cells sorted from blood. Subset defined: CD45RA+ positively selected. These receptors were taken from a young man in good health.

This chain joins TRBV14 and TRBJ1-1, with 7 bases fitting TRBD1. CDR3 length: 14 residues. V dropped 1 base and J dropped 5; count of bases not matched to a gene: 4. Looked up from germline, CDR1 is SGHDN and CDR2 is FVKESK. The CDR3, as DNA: TGTGCCAGCAGCCAAGTTAGGGGGCGGACTGAAGCTTTCTTT. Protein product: CASSQVRGRTEAFF.

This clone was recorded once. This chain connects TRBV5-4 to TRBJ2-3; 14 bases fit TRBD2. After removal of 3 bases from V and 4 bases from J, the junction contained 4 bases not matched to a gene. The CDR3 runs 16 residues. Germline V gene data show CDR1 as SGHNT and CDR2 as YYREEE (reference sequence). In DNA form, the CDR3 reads TGTGCCAGCAGCTCATCGACTAGCGGGAGGGCAGATACGCAGTATTTT. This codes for CASSSSTSGRADTQYF. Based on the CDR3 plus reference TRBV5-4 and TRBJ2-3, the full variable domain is ETGVTQSPTHLIKTRGQQVTLRCSSQSGHNTVSWYQQALGQGPQFIFQYYREEENGRGNFPPRFSGLQFPNYSSELNVNALELDDSALYLCASSSSTSGRADTQYFGPGTRLTVL.

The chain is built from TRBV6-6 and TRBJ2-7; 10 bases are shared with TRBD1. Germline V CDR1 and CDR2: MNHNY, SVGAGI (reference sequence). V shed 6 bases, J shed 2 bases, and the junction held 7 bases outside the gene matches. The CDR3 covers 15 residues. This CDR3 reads CASSRTGGSTYEQYF. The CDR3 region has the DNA TGTGCCAGCAGCCGGACAGGGGGGAGTACCTACGAGCAGTACTTC.

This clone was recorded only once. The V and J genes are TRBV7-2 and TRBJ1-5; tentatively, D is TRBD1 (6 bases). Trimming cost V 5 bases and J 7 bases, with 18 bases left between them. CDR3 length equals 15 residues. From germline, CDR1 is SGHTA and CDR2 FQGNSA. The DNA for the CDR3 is TGTGCCAGCAGCGGAGCGTGGTCAGGGGAACAGCCCCAGCATTTT. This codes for CASSGAWSGEQPQHF.

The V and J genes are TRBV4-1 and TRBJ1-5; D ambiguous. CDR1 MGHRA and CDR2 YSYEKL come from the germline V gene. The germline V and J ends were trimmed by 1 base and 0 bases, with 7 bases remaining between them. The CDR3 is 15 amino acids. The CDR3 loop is CASSQGQDSNQPQHF. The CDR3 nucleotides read TGCGCCAGCAGCCAAGGACAAGATAGCAATCAGCCCCAGCATTTT.

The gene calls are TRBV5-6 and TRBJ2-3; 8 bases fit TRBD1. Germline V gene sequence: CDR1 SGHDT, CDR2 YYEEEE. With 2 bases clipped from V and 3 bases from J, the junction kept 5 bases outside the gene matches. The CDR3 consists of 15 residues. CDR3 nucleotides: TGTGCCAGCAGCTTCGCCGGGACAGGAACAGATACGCAGTATTTT. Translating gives CASSFAGTGTDTQYF.

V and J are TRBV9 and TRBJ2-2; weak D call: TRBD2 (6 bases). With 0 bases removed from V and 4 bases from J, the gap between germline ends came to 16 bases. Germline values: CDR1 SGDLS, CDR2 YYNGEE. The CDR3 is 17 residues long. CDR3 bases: TGTGCCAGCAGCGTAGGTTCGGGGACTGTAGTCACCGGGGAGCTGTTTTTT. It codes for CASSVGSGTVVTGELFF.

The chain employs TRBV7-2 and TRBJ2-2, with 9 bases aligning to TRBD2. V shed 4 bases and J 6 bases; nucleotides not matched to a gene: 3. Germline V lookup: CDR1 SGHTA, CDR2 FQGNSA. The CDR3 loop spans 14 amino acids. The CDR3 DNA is TGTGCCAGCAGCTCGAGCGGGAGGTCCGGGGAGCTGTTTTTT. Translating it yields CASSSSGRSGELFF.

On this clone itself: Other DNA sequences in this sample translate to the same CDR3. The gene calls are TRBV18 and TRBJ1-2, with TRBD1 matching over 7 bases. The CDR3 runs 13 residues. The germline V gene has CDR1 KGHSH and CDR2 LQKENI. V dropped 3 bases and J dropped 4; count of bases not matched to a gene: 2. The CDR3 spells CASSPGQSYGYTF. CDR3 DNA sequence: TGTGCCAGCTCACCGGGACAGTCCTATGGCTACACCTTC.

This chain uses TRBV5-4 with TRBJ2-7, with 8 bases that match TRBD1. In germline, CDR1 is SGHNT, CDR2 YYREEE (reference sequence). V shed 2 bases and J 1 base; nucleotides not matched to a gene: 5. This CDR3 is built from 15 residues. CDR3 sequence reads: CASSFSGQGSYEQYF. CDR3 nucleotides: TGTGCCAGCAGCTTCTCCGGACAGGGATCCTACGAGCAGTACTTC.